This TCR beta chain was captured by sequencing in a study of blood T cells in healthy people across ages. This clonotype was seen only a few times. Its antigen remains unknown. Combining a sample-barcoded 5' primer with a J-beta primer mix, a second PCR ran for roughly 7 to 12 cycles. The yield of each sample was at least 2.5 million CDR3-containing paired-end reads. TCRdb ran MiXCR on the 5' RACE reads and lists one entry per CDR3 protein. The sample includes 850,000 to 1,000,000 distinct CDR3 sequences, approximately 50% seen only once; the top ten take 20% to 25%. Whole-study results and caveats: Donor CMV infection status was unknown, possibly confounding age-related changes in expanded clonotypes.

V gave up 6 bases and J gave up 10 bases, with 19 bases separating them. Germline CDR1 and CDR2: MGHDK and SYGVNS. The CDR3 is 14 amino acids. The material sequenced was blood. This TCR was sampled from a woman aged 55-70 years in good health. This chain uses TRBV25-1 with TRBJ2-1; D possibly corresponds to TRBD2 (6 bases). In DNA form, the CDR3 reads TGTGCCAGCAGCTCCCGACTAGATGGTGAGGAGCAGTTCTTC. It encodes CASSSRLDGEEQFF.